A single count supports the clone carrying this TCR beta chain. The source of the sample is a study of T cells in tuberculosis. Some clones are missing from TCRdb's copy, which holds only in-frame ones; the method was immunoSEQ multiplex PCR. The data show tens of thousands of clones, roughly nine tenths seen once. The time point here: new active TB diagnosis, blood taken before or within 7 days of starting treatment. CDR1 and CDR2 from the germline V gene are MDHEN and SYDVKM. V shed 4 bases, J shed 0 bases, and the junction held 6 bases outside the gene matches. The CDR3 runs 16 residues. The source material was PBMCs, sampled at tuberculosis diagnosis. The J gene is TRBJ1-5, the V gene TRBV28, with 7 bases identical to TRBD1. This receptor was taken from an adult with tuberculosis. CDR3 sequence (DNA): TGTGCCAGCAGTTCCGCGGACAGGTATAGCAATCAGCCCCAGCATTTT. It codes for CASSSADRYSNQPQHF.